The rows below give T cell receptor beta chains drawn from one sample of a study of high-grade serous ovarian cancer treatment subgroups. Produced via immunoSEQ multiplex PCR; TCRdb's table is partial and in-frame only. The table includes some 2,700 clones, 72% detected once. The sequenced sample was tumor tissue. The receptors were sampled from a human donor with high-grade serous ovarian cancer. Both conserved end residues are part of each CDR3. Fields, in order: V gene, clone size, D gene, J gene, CDR3 protein, CDR3 DNA. A D gene is named only where the DNA matches it firmly. Clone size is given for some rows only: seen once, a few or many times, or a class if the clone is expanded.

TRBV19,.,.,TRBJ2-3,CASRSNKRTDTQYF,TGTGCCAGTAGGTCGAATAAGCGGACAGATACGCAGTATTTT
TRBV28,once,.,TRBJ2-7,CASSFHASGYEQYF,TGTGCCAGCAGTTTTCATGCCTCGGGCTACGAGCAGTACTTC
TRBV5-5,.,.,TRBJ2-7,CASSFGIYEQYF,TGTGCCAGCAGCTTCGGAATCTACGAGCAGTACTTC
TRBV28,.,TRBD1,TRBJ1-1,CASSLLGQGAGTEAFF,TGTGCCAGCAGTTTATTGGGACAGGGGGCGGGTACTGAAGCTTTCTTT
TRBV5-5,.,.,TRBJ2-7,CASSLLIGRGYEQYF,TGTGCCAGCAGCTTGTTAATTGGGCGAGGCTACGAGCAGTACTTC
TRBV19,.,TRBD2,TRBJ2-1,CASSPTGLAGLNEQFF,TGTGCCAGTAGTCCAACGGGACTAGCGGGGCTCAATGAGCAGTTCTTC
TRBV7-1,once,TRBD1,TRBJ1-2,CASSPDRTGGSGYTF,TGTGCCAGCAGCCCCGATAGGACAGGGGGGAGTGGCTACACCTTC
TRBV7-1,.,TRBD1,TRBJ2-1,CASSLGTGTYNEQFF,TGTGCCAGCAGCTTAGGGACAGGAACCTACAATGAGCAGTTCTTC
TRBV2,.,.,TRBJ2-7,CASMFQGGSDEQYF,TGTGCCAGCATGTTTCAGGGGGGATCTGACGAGCAGTACTTC
TRBV5-1,.,.,TRBJ2-7,CASSPRAQDDEQYF,TGCGCCAGCAGCCCCCGGGCCCAAGACGACGAGCAGTACTTC
TRBV5-1,once,TRBD2,TRBJ2-5,CASRGWSGLAGNQETQYF,TGCGCCAGCAGGGGGTGGTCTGGACTAGCGGGAAACCAAGAGACCCAGTACTTC
TRBV7-9,.,.,TRBJ2-4,CASSLDPGVAKNIQYF,TGTGCCAGCAGCTTAGATCCGGGTGTAGCCAAAAACATTCAGTACTTC
TRBV2,.,TRBD2,TRBJ2-7,CASSRTSGGLSSEQYF,TGTGCCAGCAGTCGGACTAGCGGGGGGTTGTCGAGTGAGCAGTACTTC
TRBV29-1,.,TRBD2,TRBJ2-3,CSVPGVRGLAGSSTDTQYF,TGCAGCGTCCCTGGGGTGAGGGGACTAGCGGGATCTAGCACAGATACGCAGTATTTT
TRBV2,.,TRBD2,TRBJ2-3,CASSGAGAADTQYF,TGTGCCAGCAGTGGAGCGGGAGCAGCAGATACGCAGTATTTT
TRBV28,.,TRBD1,TRBJ2-2,CASYPGQATGELFF,TGTGCCAGCTACCCCGGACAGGCGACCGGGGAGCTGTTTTTT
TRBV7-8,.,TRBD1,TRBJ1-3,CASSSTGLSGNTIYF,TGTGCCAGCAGCTCGACAGGGCTCTCTGGAAACACCATATATTTT
TRBV5-3,.,TRBD1,TRBJ2-1,CASSAGQGLFEQFF,TGTGCCAGCAGCGCGGGACAGGGGTTGTTTGAGCAGTTCTTC
TRBV13,.,.,TRBJ1-3,CASSALNRVTSGNTIYF,TGTGCCAGCAGCGCCTTAAACAGGGTCACCTCTGGAAACACCATATATTTT
TRBV6-6,.,TRBD1,TRBJ1-2,CASSQSGGAGYGYTF,TGTGCCAGCAGCCAATCAGGGGGCGCGGGCTATGGCTACACCTTC
TRBV30,.,.,TRBJ2-4,CAATRPPYF,TGTGCCGCTACTAGACCCCCGTACTTC
TRBV5-4,.,TRBD2,TRBJ2-2,CASSGGLAATGELFF,TGTGCCAGCAGCGGGGGACTAGCGGCCACCGGGGAGCTGTTTTTT
TRBV15,.,.,TRBJ1-1,CATSRGKKNTEAFF,TGTGCCACCAGCAGAGGGAAGAAGAACACTGAAGCTTTCTTT
TRBV6-1,.,.,TRBJ2-5,CASNGGRGLQTQYF,TGTGCCAGCAACGGGGGCAGGGGTTTGCAGACCCAGTACTTC
TRBV7-9,.,.,TRBJ2-7,CASSLKHPGLKGAYEQYF,TGTGCCAGCAGCTTAAAGCACCCGGGACTGAAAGGAGCGTACGAGCAGTACTTC
TRBV5-5,.,.,TRBJ1-1,CASSPGAQNTEAFF,TGTGCCAGCAGCCCCGGGGCACAGAACACTGAAGCTTTCTTT
TRBV28,.,TRBD2,TRBJ2-1,CASSLWTSGRDEQFF,TGTGCCAGCAGTTTATGGACTAGCGGGAGGGATGAGCAGTTCTTC
TRBV11-2,.,TRBD1,TRBJ2-5,CASSLIAAGTGGETQYF,TGTGCCAGCAGCTTAATAGCGGCCGGGACAGGGGGAGAGACCCAGTACTTC
TRBV5-1,.,.,TRBJ1-4,CASSLGVGNEKLFF,TGCGCCAGCAGCTTAGGGGTGGGGAATGAAAAACTGTTTTTT
TRBV18,.,.,TRBJ2-7,CASSAGQTYEQYF,TGTGCCAGCTCGGCGGGGCAGACCTACGAGCAGTACTTC
TRBV4-1,.,.,TRBJ2-1,CASSQGSGYDEQFF,TGCGCCAGCAGCCAAGGCTCGGGGTATGATGAGCAGTTCTTC
TRBV6-4,.,.,TRBJ2-2,CASSAGFANTGELFF,TGTGCCAGCAGTGCGGGGTTCGCGAACACCGGGGAGCTGTTTTTT
TRBV28,.,TRBD1,TRBJ2-5,CASSTGEQYF,TGTGCCAGCAGTACAGGGGAACAGTACTTC
TRBV7-3,.,.,TRBJ2-7,CASSLTSAGYYEQYF,TGTGCCAGCAGCTTAACGTCGGCAGGGTACTACGAGCAGTACTTC
TRBV15,.,.,TRBJ2-7,CATSRDRATGEQYF,TGTGCCACCAGCAGAGATAGGGCTACGGGTGAGCAGTACTTC
TRBV2,.,.,TRBJ2-5,CAINLPRAQETQYF,TGTGCCATCAATCTACCTAGGGCTCAAGAGACCCAGTACTTC
TRBV11-2,.,.,TRBJ2-7,CASSLDRDEQYF,TGTGCCAGCAGCTTAGACCGGGACGAGCAGTACTTC
TRBV6-6,.,.,TRBJ1-1,CASLHAGIPNTEAFF,TGTGCCAGCCTACACGCAGGGATACCGAACACTGAAGCTTTCTTT
TRBV6-5,once,TRBD1,TRBJ2-7,CASSTGTGSYEQYF,TGTGCCAGCAGTACCGGGACAGGGTCCTACGAGCAGTACTTC
TRBV5-5,.,.,TRBJ1-1,CASSFLGENTEAFF,TGTGCCAGCAGCTTTCTTGGGGAGAACACTGAAGCTTTCTTT
TRBV5-8,.,.,TRBJ2-5,CASSLDRVKETQYF,TGTGCCAGCAGCTTGGACAGGGTCAAAGAGACCCAGTACTTC
TRBV2,few,.,TRBJ2-3,CASRRGSGFVETDTQYF,TGTGCCAGCCGGCGGGGATCTGGTTTCGTTGAGACAGATACGCAGTATTTT
TRBV2,.,TRBD2,TRBJ2-2,CATGLAGKMAGELFF,TGTGCCACGGGACTAGCGGGAAAAATGGCCGGGGAGCTGTTTTTT
TRBV5-1,.,TRBD1,TRBJ1-2,CASSSGQAVGGYTF,TGCGCCAGCAGCTCTGGACAGGCCGTAGGAGGCTACACCTTC
TRBV15,large,TRBD2,TRBJ2-7,CATSRYRTSGSYEQYF,TGTGCCACCAGCAGATACAGGACTAGCGGTTCCTACGAGCAGTACTTC
TRBV14,few,TRBD1,TRBJ1-2,CASSHNRGFRNDGYTF,TGTGCCAGCAGCCATAACAGGGGGTTCCGCAACGATGGCTACACCTTC
TRBV7-2,.,.,TRBJ2-1,CASSFGEQFF,TGTGCCAGCAGCTTCGGGGAGCAGTTCTTC
TRBV7-2,.,TRBD1,TRBJ2-2,CASSLVGTGSFTGELFF,TGTGCCAGCAGCTTAGTTGGGACAGGGAGTTTCACCGGGGAGCTGTTTTTT
TRBV4-2,.,.,TRBJ2-7,CASSLGAGTSYEQYF,TGTGCCAGCAGCTTGGGCGCGGGAACATCCTACGAGCAGTACTTC
TRBV15,.,.,TRBJ1-6,CATSRASLSPLHF,TGTGCCACCAGCAGAGCCTCCTTATCACCCCTCCACTTT
TRBV11-2,.,TRBD2,TRBJ2-1,CASSLASGTYNEQFF,TGTGCCAGCAGCTTGGCTAGCGGGACGTACAATGAGCAGTTCTTC
TRBV7-3,.,.,TRBJ2-3,CASSLKGVGRISTDTQYF,TGTGCCAGCAGCTTAAAAGGGGTAGGGCGGATCAGCACAGATACGCAGTATTTT
TRBV18,.,.,TRBJ2-2,CASSLTGPPDGELFF,TGTGCCAGCTCCCTAACGGGACCCCCCGACGGGGAGCTGTTTTTT
TRBV7-9,.,TRBD2,TRBJ2-3,CASSASGRAIADTQYF,TGTGCCAGCAGCGCCAGCGGGAGGGCCATAGCAGATACGCAGTATTTT
TRBV7-3,.,.,TRBJ2-3,CASSLGPLSADTQYF,TGTGCCAGCAGCTTAGGGCCCCTGTCCGCAGATACGCAGTATTTT
TRBV19,.,TRBD2,TRBJ2-2,CASSLMGGTVNTGELFF,TGTGCCAGTAGTTTAATGGGGGGGACCGTGAACACCGGGGAGCTGTTTTTT
TRBV7-9,.,.,TRBJ2-5,CASSSYRAQQTQYF,TGTGCCAGCAGCTCATACAGGGCTCAACAGACCCAGTACTTC
TRBV6-5,.,TRBD1,TRBJ2-7,CASSATGDSYEQYF,TGTGCCAGCAGTGCTACAGGGGACTCCTACGAGCAGTACTTC